The next 18 T cell receptor beta chains were all read from a single sample in a study of identical twins. TCRdb re-called the 5' RACE reads through MiXCR, storing one row per CDR3 protein. The sample has around 20,000 distinct CDR3 sequences; 69% are singletons. What was sequenced was memory (CD45RO+) T cells sorted from blood. All receptors derive from a young woman in good health. This table probably holds off-target reads from a library built for another chain.

V and J are TRBV12-3 or TRBV12-4 and TRBJ2-7; D might be TRBD1 (6 bases). Trimming pared 5 bases from V and 5 bases from J, leaving 16 bases between. The CDR3 has 14 residues. The CDR3 region is CASSPRQEGDEQYF. In DNA form, the CDR3 reads TGTGCCAGCAGTCCCCGACAGGAAGGCGACGAGCAGTACTTC.

J is TRBJ2-3 and V is TRBV15; D ambiguous. Germline V CDR1 and CDR2: LNHNV, YYDKDF (reference sequence). Trimming shortened V by 1 base and J by 6 bases, and 14 bases separated the two germline ends. The CDR3 loop spans 15 amino acids. The CDR3 sequence: CATSRVGGFTDTQYF. CDR3 sequence (DNA): TGTGCCACCAGCAGAGTGGGCGGTTTCACTGATACGCAGTATTTT.

The chain carries TRBV7-8 and TRBJ2-6; D possibly corresponds to TRBD2 (6 bases). The CDR3 is 16 residues long. V dropped 5 bases and J dropped 2 bases, with 13 bases sitting between them. CDR1 is SGHVS, CDR2 FQNEAQ, per germline. CDR3 loop: CASSVMWGAGANVLTF. CDR3 coding DNA: TGTGCCAGCAGCGTCATGTGGGGGGCTGGGGCCAACGTCCTGACTTTC. Variable domain in full (rest from reference TRBV7-8 and TRBJ2-6): GAGVSQSPRYKVAKRGQDVALRCDPISGHVSLFWYQQALGQGPEFLTYFQNEAQLDKSGLPSDRFFAERPEGSVSTLKIQRTQQEDSAVYLCASSVMWGAGANVLTFGAGSRLTVL.

The chain is built from TRBV18 and TRBJ2-1; 10 nucleotides match TRBD2. V dropped 1 base and J dropped 7; count of bases not matched to a gene: 4. This CDR3 is built from 15 residues. CDR1 is KGHSH and CDR2 is LQKENI in the germline V gene. This chain's CDR3 is CASSPLAGGENEQFF. CDR3 in DNA: TGTGCCAGCTCACCACTAGCGGGAGGAGAGAATGAGCAGTTCTTC.

This clonotype was detected only a few times. The chain recombines TRBV4-3 with TRBJ2-3, with D possibly TRBD2 on 5 matching bases. Germline CDR1 LGHNA, CDR2 YSLEER. V lost 4 bases to trimming and J lost 6 bases, with 5 bases between them. The CDR3 length is 11 residues. CDR3 bases: TGCGCCAGCAGCCGGGAGGATACGCAGTATTTT. Residues: CASSREDTQYF.

The rearrangement uses TRBV2 and TRBJ2-7; no firm D call. This CDR3 region has 12 residues. V was trimmed by 6 bases and J by 6 bases, leaving 12 bases between them. Per the germline V gene, CDR1 is SNHLY and CDR2 is FYNNEI. Written as DNA, the CDR3 is TGTGCCAGCAGCGCCCAGGATACCGAGCAGTACTTC. Translated: CASSAQDTEQYF.

This chain joins TRBV4-2 and TRBJ2-1; maybe TRBD2 (5 bases). The germline CDR1 and CDR2 sequences are LGHNA and YNFKEQ. This CDR3 has 13 residues. V lost 2 bases and J 9 bases, leaving 11 bases between the germline ends. This CDR3 is CASSQHRLLEQFF. The DNA for the CDR3 is TGTGCCAGCAGCCAACACCGACTACTTGAGCAGTTCTTC.

The chain links TRBV9 to TRBJ2-1; 8 nucleotides agree with TRBD2. The junction had 11 bases not matched to a gene; V was cut back by 0 bases and J by 6 bases. Germline V lookup: CDR1 SGDLS, CDR2 YYNGEE. The CDR3 has 17 residues. DNA for the CDR3: TGTGCCAGCAGCGTAGCGTCCGGGGGGACTAGTAGCAATGAGCAGTTCTTC. Translated, it gives CASSVASGGTSSNEQFF.

The chain recombines TRBV27 with TRBJ2-1; 7 bases align to TRBD2. The germline CDR1 and CDR2 sequences are MNHEY and SMNVEV (reference sequence). With 9 bases clipped from V and 5 bases from J, the junction kept 10 bases outside the gene matches. This CDR3 contains 14 residues. CDR3 loop: CARSRLAADNEQFF. For the CDR3, the DNA is TGTGCCAGAAGTCGCCTAGCGGCCGACAATGAGCAGTTCTTC.

The CDR3 sequence is CSVTLRGRGGDTQYF. CDR3 coding DNA: TGCAGCGTCACCTTACGCGGGAGGGGGGGAGATACGCAGTATTTT. The V gene is TRBV29-1, the J gene TRBJ2-3, with 9 bases that match TRBD2. V dropped 6 bases and J dropped 5; count of bases not matched to a gene: 12. Per the germline V gene, CDR1 is SQVTM and CDR2 is ANQGSEA. The CDR3 spans 15 residues.

The V gene is TRBV27, the J gene TRBJ1-5; D gene unclear. This CDR3 is built from 8 residues. Per the germline V gene, CDR1 is MNHEY and CDR2 is SMNVEV (reference sequence). V dropped 10 bases and J dropped 5 bases, with 0 bases sitting between them. CDR3 nucleotides: TGTGCCAATCAGCCCCAGCATTTT. It translates to CANQPQHF.

In its sample, this clonotype was seen a few times. Sequence at one end of the junction differs from germline and may be a read error. The chain employs TRBV11-2 and TRBJ2-1; D may be TRBD2 (6 bases). Germline V gives CDR1 SGHAT, CDR2 FQNNGV. The CDR3 extends over 14 amino acids. The CDR3 coding sequence is TGTGCCAGCAGCCGGACTATACCCGGGAATGAGCAGTTTTTC. Translation: CASSRTIPGNEQFF.

The rearrangement joins TRBV20-1 to TRBJ2-1; TRBD2 might be the D (6 bases). Germline V gene lookup returns CDR1 DFQATT and CDR2 SNEGSKA (reference sequence). V shed 4 bases and J shed 6 bases, with 16 bases lying between them. The CDR3 sequence is 14 residues long. The CDR3, as DNA: TGCAGTGCTAAGTGGTCTGCCGGGGGCAATGAGCAGTTCTTC. Translating gives CSAKWSAGGNEQFF.

The V gene is TRBV7-6, the J gene TRBJ2-2; D uncertain. The CDR3 totals 15 residues. The V end lost 3 bases, the J end lost 7 bases, and 15 bases lay between the germline ends. Germline V CDR1 and CDR2: SGHVS, FNYEAQ. CDR3 protein: CASSFAIGVGGELFF. The CDR3 DNA reads TGTGCCAGCAGCTTCGCTATAGGCGTGGGCGGGGAGCTGTTTTTT.

This clonotype was found a few times. The gene calls are TRBV19 and TRBJ2-7, with TRBD2 as a possible D gene (5 bases). The CDR3 extends over 15 amino acids. Germline-derived CDR1 and CDR2 are LNHDA and SQIVND (reference sequence). The V gene lost 5 bases and the J gene lost 1 base, with 15 bases spanning the gap. The CDR3 loop is CASSERGPLSYEQYF. Here the CDR3 DNA reads TGTGCCAGTAGTGAACGGGGTCCCCTTTCCTACGAGCAGTACTTC.

This chain connects TRBV2 to TRBJ2-1; 8 nucleotides match TRBD1. The V gene end was trimmed by 5 bases and the J gene end by 2 bases; junction bases not matched to a gene: 11. Germline V gene data show CDR1 as SNHLY and CDR2 as FYNNEI. The CDR3 length is 17 residues. CDR3 protein: CASSPDQGAVTYNEQFF. CDR3 coding DNA: TGTGCCAGCAGTCCTGATCAGGGGGCGGTGACCTACAATGAGCAGTTCTTC. Complete variable domain (other parts from reference TRBV2 and TRBJ2-1): EPEVTQTPSHQVTQMGQEVILRCVPISNHLYFYWYRQILGQKVEFLVSFYNNEISEKSEIFDDQFSVERPDGSNFTLKIRSTKLEDSAMYFCASSPDQGAVTYNEQFFGPGTRLTVL.

J is TRBJ2-1 and V is TRBV29-1; 9 bases fit TRBD2. Trimming took 6 bases from V and 7 from J; bases not matched to a gene: 16. Germline-derived CDR1 and CDR2 are SQVTM and ANQGSEA. The CDR3 contains 16 residues. The CDR3 sequence: CSVDGWREGQRNEQFF. DNA for the CDR3: TGCAGCGTCGACGGGTGGCGGGAGGGCCAAAGGAATGAGCAGTTCTTC.

This sequence joins TRBV11-1 and TRBJ2-7; TRBD1 might be the D (5 bases). The V and J ends lost 2 bases and 2 bases respectively, with 10 bases between them. Germline V gives CDR1 SGHAT, CDR2 FQDESV (reference sequence). The CDR3 is 14 amino acids. Here the CDR3 DNA reads TGTGCCAGCAGCTTAAGGGGCAGGACCTACGAGCAGTACTTC. This sequence encodes CASSLRGRTYEQYF. The whole variable domain, filled in from reference TRBV11-1 and TRBJ2-7, reads EAEVAQSPRYKITEKSQAVAFWCDPISGHATLYWYRQILGQGPELLVQFQDESVVDDSQLPKDRFSAERLKGVDSTLKIQPAELGDSAMYLCASSLRGRTYEQYFGPGTRLTVT.